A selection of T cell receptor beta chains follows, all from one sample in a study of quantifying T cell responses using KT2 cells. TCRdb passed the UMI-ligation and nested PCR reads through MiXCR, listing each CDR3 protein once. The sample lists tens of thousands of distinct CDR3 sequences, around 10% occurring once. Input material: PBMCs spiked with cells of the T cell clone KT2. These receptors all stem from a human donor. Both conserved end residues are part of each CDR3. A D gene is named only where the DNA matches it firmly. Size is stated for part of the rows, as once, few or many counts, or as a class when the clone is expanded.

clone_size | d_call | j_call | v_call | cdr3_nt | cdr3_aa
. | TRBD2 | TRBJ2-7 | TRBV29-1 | TGCAGCGTCCGGACTAGCGGGACCTACGAGCAGTACTTC | CSVRTSGTYEQYF
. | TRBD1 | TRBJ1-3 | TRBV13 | TGTGCCAGCAGCCCCGGGGACAGCTCTGGAAACACCATATATTTT | CASSPGDSSGNTIYF
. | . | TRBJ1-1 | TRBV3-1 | TGTGCCAGCAGCCATCGTAGGGACACTGAAGCTTTCTTT | CASSHRRDTEAFF
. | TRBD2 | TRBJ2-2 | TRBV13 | TGTGCCAGCAGCCAGGGACTAGCGGTGATGAACACCGGGGAGCTGTTTTTT | CASSQGLAVMNTGELFF
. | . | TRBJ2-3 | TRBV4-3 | TGCGCCAGCAGCCAAGATCGGGTCGAGCAAATCGTCACCGATACGCAGTATTTT | CASSQDRVEQIVTDTQYF
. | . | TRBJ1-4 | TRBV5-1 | TGCGCCAGCAGCTTGAGGCAGAATGAAAAACTGTTTTTT | CASSLRQNEKLFF
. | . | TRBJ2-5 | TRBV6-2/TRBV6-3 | TGTGCCAGCAGTTACGATGTACAAGAGACCCAGTACTTC | CASSYDVQETQYF
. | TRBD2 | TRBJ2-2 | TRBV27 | TGTGCCAGTAGTACTAGCGGGAGTACCGGGGAGCTGTTTTTT | CASSTSGSTGELFF
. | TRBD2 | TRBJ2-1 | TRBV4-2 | TGTGCCAGCAGCCCACTGGCGGGGGGGGGCGATGAGCAGTTCTTC | CASSPLAGGGDEQFF
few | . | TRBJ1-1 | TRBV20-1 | TGCAGTGCTAGAGGGGGCGGACGCACTGAAGCTTTCTTT | CSARGGGRTEAFF
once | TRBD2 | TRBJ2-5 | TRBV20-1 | TGCAGTGCTGATCTGGGACTAGCGGGGGGGCGGCAAGAGACCCAGTACTTC | CSADLGLAGGRQETQYF
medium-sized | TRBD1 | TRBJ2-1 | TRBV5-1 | TGCGCCAGCAGCGTGGAAACAGGGGACGTTGTCTACAATGAGCAGTTCTTC | CASSVETGDVVYNEQFF
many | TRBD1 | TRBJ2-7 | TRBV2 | TGTGCCAGCTCAGGTCCCGTATCCGGGACAGTCTCCTACGAGCAGTACTTC | CASSGPVSGTVSYEQYF
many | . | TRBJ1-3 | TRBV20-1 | TGCAGTGCGGCCGTAGGGGGACCGCCGCATTCTGGAAACACCATATATTTT | CSAAVGGPPHSGNTIYF
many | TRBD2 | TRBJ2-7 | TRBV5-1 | TGCGCCAGCCGGGCCCGGCGGGAGCACACCTACGAGCAGTACTTC | CASRARREHTYEQYF
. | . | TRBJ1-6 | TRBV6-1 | TGTGCCAGCAGTCAGACCGGGACAAGTAATTCACCCCTCCACTTT | CASSQTGTSNSPLHF
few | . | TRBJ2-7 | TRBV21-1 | TGTGCCAGCAGGGAATTACTAGCGGATCGGTTTAGGGACGAGCAGTACTTC | CASRELLADRFRDEQYF
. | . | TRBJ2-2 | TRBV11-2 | TGTGCCAGCAGCTTTAACGCCTTCCCGAACACCGGGGAGCTGTTTTTT | CASSFNAFPNTGELFF
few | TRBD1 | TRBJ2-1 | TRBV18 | TGTGCCAGCTGTACGAGAGCGGGACAGGGTCACAATGAGCAGTTCTTC | CASCTRAGQGHNEQFF
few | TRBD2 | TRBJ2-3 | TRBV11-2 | TGTGCCAGCAGCTTTAGGACTAGCGTGAGCACAGATACGCAGTATTTT | CASSFRTSVSTDTQYF
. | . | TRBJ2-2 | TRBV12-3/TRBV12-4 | TGTGCCAGCAGAATTGTCGGGGAGCTGTTTTTT | CASRIVGELFF
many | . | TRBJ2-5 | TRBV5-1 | TGCGCCAGCAGCTGGGGACTTGGGGCCCGGACCCAGTACTTC | CASSWGLGARTQYF
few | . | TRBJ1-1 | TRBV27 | TGTGCCAGCAGTTTAATAACGGGGGACCGAGCTTTCTTT | CASSLITGDRAFF
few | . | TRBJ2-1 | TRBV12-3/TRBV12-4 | TGTGCCAGCAGGGTCTCTTTGGGGGTGAGTGAGCAGTTCTTC | CASRVSLGVSEQFF